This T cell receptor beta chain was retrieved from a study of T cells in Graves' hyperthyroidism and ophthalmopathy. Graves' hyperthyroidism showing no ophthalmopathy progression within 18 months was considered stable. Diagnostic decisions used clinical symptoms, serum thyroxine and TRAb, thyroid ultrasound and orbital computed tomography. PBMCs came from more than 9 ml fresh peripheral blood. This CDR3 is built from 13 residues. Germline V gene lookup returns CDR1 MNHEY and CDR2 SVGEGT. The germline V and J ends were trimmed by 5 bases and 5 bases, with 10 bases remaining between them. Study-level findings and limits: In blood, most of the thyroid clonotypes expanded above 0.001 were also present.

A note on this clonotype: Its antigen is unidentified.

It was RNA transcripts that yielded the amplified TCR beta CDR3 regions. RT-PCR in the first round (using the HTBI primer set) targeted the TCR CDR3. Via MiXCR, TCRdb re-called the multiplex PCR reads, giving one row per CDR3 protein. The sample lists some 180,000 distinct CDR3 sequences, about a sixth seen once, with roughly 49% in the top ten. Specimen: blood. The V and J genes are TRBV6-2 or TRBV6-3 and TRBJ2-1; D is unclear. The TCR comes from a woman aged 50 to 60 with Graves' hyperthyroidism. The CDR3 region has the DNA TGTGCCAGCAGTGTAAGTCAGAACAATGAGCAGTTCTTC. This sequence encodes CASSVSQNNEQFF.